This T cell receptor beta chain was observed in a study of T-cell memory formation after mild COVID-19. Whole-study findings and limits: Mainly CM and EM harbored the contracting CD4+ clones; mainly EMRA harbored the CD8+ ones. The study found balanced CD4/CD8 in clones contracting day 15 to 85 and a CD4+ lean in later expanders.

TCRdb analysed the 5' RACE reads with MiXCR anew, one entry per CDR3 protein. Of under 700,000 distinct CDR3 sequences in the sample, around 21% were seen once. Unmatched junction bases numbered 7, after V lost 4 bases and J lost 6 bases. The V gene's germline CDR1 is SGHRS and CDR2 YFSETQ. This CDR3 is built from 14 residues. This clonotype was observed a handful of times. Its target is unknown. The sequence derives from an adult woman who had mild COVID-19 (a few samples of this study predate the infection). Cell type and time point are not known. The sequenced sample was PBMCs or a T cell subset sorted from them (not recorded which). The chain combines TRBV5-1 with TRBJ2-1; TRBD1 aligns across 7 bases. CDR3 residues: CASSLGAGGNEQFF. In DNA form, the CDR3 reads TGCGCCAGCAGCCTAGGGGCAGGGGGCAATGAGCAGTTCTTC.